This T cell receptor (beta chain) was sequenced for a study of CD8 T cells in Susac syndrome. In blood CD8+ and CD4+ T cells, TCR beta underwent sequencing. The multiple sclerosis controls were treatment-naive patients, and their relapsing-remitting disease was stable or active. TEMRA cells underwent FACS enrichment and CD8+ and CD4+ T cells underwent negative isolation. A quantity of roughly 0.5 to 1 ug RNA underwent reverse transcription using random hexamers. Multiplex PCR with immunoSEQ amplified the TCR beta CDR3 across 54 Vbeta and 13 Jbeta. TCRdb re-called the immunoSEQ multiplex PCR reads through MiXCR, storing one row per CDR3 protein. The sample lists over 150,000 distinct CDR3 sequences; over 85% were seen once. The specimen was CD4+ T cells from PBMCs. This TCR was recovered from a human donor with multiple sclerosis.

CDR3 DNA: TGCAGTGCTAGAGAGGCAACCAGGAATTCACCCCTCCACTTT. Translated: CSAREATRNSPLHF. This chain uses TRBV20-1 with TRBJ1-6; D unresolved. Germline V gene lookup returns CDR1 DFQATT and CDR2 SNEGSKA (reference sequence). V was clipped by 0 bases and J by 7 bases, with 10 bases between them. This CDR3 has 14 amino acids.